These T cell receptor beta chains were read from a single sample in a study of cytomegalovirus exposure and HLA in healthy donors. Using immunoSEQ multiplex PCR, the repertoire was profiled, and TCRdb retains in-frame clones only, with some absent. The sample table includes tens of thousands of clones. Sequenced sample: PBMCs. Source of these receptors: a male donor in good health and CMV-seropositive. The CDR3 runs from the conserved cysteine through the conserved F or W. The order of the fields is V gene, J gene, clone size, CDR3 length, D gene, CDR3 DNA, CDR3 protein. A D gene is named only where the DNA matches it firmly. Size values are once, few and many counts, or a class for expanded clones, and some rows have none.

V gene: TRBV19
J gene: TRBJ1-1
clone size: -
CDR3 length: 13
D gene: -
CDR3 DNA: TGTGCCAGTAGTGTGGCAATGAACACTGAAGCTTTCTTT
CDR3 protein: CASSVAMNTEAFF

V gene: TRBV28
J gene: TRBJ1-2
clone size: -
CDR3 length: 16
D gene: -
CDR3 DNA: TGTGCCAGCAGTGTGTCCGCGGGGTTGTTGCCCTATGGCTACACCTTC
CDR3 protein: CASSVSAGLLPYGYTF

V gene: TRBV8-2
J gene: TRBJ2-5
clone size: -
CDR3 length: 16
D gene: -
CDR3 DNA: TGTGGCAGTGACATACGTAGGATCATCGTCGACGAGACCCAGTACTTC
CDR3 protein: CGSDIRRIIVDETQYF

V gene: TRBV11-1
J gene: TRBJ1-1
clone size: -
CDR3 length: 16
D gene: TRBD1
CDR3 DNA: TGTGCCAGCACCTTTGACAGGGAGAGGATGAACACTGAAGCTTTCTTT
CDR3 protein: CASTFDRERMNTEAFF

V gene: TRBV7-9
J gene: TRBJ2-7
clone size: -
CDR3 length: 17
D gene: TRBD1
CDR3 DNA: TGTGCCAGCTCTCCCAGGAGGGGGGGACAGGGGTTCTACGAGCAGTACTTC
CDR3 protein: CASSPRRGGQGFYEQYF

V gene: TRBV7-9
J gene: TRBJ2-1
clone size: medium-sized
CDR3 length: 15
D gene: TRBD2
CDR3 DNA: TGTGCCAGCAGCCCATGGACTAGCGGGAAGGGTGAGCAGTTCTTC
CDR3 protein: CASSPWTSGKGEQFF

V gene: TRBV4-2
J gene: TRBJ2-2
clone size: -
CDR3 length: 14
D gene: TRBD2
CDR3 DNA: TGTGCCAGCAGCCAGGGGGGGAGCTCCGGGGAGCTGTTTTTT
CDR3 protein: CASSQGGSSGELFF

V gene: TRBV19
J gene: TRBJ1-5
clone size: -
CDR3 length: 17
D gene: TRBD1
CDR3 DNA: TGTGCCAGTAGTCCGGGGACAGCATCTAATGCAAATCAGCCCCAGCATTTT
CDR3 protein: CASSPGTASNANQPQHF

V gene: TRBV6-5
J gene: TRBJ2-7
clone size: -
CDR3 length: 15
D gene: -
CDR3 DNA: TGTGCCAGCAGTTACTCGCTCACGGTTTCCTACGAGCAGTACTTC
CDR3 protein: CASSYSLTVSYEQYF

V gene: TRBV30
J gene: TRBJ1-6
clone size: -
CDR3 length: 14
D gene: -
CDR3 DNA: TGTGCCTGGAGTAGAGTCCCAGGAGGTTCACCCCTCCACTTT
CDR3 protein: CAWSRVPGGSPLHF

V gene: TRBV5-4
J gene: TRBJ2-7
clone size: -
CDR3 length: 17
D gene: TRBD2
CDR3 DNA: TGTGCCAGCAGCTTGGCCGCTAGCGGGGGCCACTCCTACGAGCAGTACTTC
CDR3 protein: CASSLAASGGHSYEQYF

V gene: TRBV30
J gene: TRBJ1-4
clone size: -
CDR3 length: 16
D gene: TRBD1
CDR3 DNA: TGTGCCTGGAGTCGACCGGGACAGGGGCCGAATGAAAAACTGTTTTTT
CDR3 protein: CAWSRPGQGPNEKLFF

V gene: TRBV5-1
J gene: TRBJ1-2
clone size: -
CDR3 length: 14
D gene: TRBD1
CDR3 DNA: TGCGCCAGCAGCCCGGGGACAGGGGGTTATGGCTACACCTTC
CDR3 protein: CASSPGTGGYGYTF

V gene: TRBV30
J gene: TRBJ1-2
clone size: -
CDR3 length: 15
D gene: TRBD1
CDR3 DNA: TGTGCCTGGGAACCAAAGACAGGGATCTTCTCTGGCTACACCTTC
CDR3 protein: CAWEPKTGIFSGYTF

V gene: TRBV6-5
J gene: TRBJ2-7
clone size: -
CDR3 length: 14
D gene: -
CDR3 DNA: TGTGCCAGCAGTTACAACACAGGGAGCTACGAGCAGTACTTC
CDR3 protein: CASSYNTGSYEQYF

V gene: TRBV30
J gene: TRBJ2-1
clone size: -
CDR3 length: 15
D gene: -
CDR3 DNA: TGTGCCTGGAGTGTTGGGGCAGGAACCTACAATGAGCAGTTCTTC
CDR3 protein: CAWSVGAGTYNEQFF

V gene: TRBV6-4
J gene: TRBJ2-6
clone size: -
CDR3 length: 15
D gene: -
CDR3 DNA: TGTGCCAGCAGTGCGGACAGCTCTGGGGCCAACGTCCTGACTTTC
CDR3 protein: CASSADSSGANVLTF

V gene: TRBV19
J gene: TRBJ1-1
clone size: -
CDR3 length: 12
D gene: -
CDR3 DNA: TGTGCCAGTAGTATAGAGGGGCAGAAAGCTTTCTTT
CDR3 protein: CASSIEGQKAFF

V gene: TRBV11-2
J gene: TRBJ2-5
clone size: -
CDR3 length: 11
D gene: -
CDR3 DNA: TGTGCCAGCAGCTTAGCGGAGACCCAGTACTTC
CDR3 protein: CASSLAETQYF

V gene: TRBV27
J gene: TRBJ1-1
clone size: -
CDR3 length: 14
D gene: TRBD1
CDR3 DNA: TGTGCCAGCAGCCCGGGACAGTTAAACCCTGAAGCTTTCTTT
CDR3 protein: CASSPGQLNPEAFF

V gene: TRBV29-1
J gene: TRBJ1-2
clone size: -
CDR3 length: 14
D gene: TRBD1
CDR3 DNA: TGCAGCGTCATAGAGATGACCTCAGGGGGCGGCTACACCTTC
CDR3 protein: CSVIEMTSGGGYTF

V gene: TRBV2
J gene: TRBJ2-7
clone size: -
CDR3 length: 13
D gene: TRBD1
CDR3 DNA: TGTGCCAGTAACAGACAGGGGTCCTACGAGCAGTACTTC
CDR3 protein: CASNRQGSYEQYF

V gene: TRBV4-3
J gene: TRBJ1-4
clone size: -
CDR3 length: 17
D gene: -
CDR3 DNA: TGCGCCAGCAGCCAAGGATCATTTGACAAAGAAAATGAAAAACTGTTTTTT
CDR3 protein: CASSQGSFDKENEKLFF

V gene: TRBV11-2
J gene: TRBJ2-3
clone size: -
CDR3 length: 14
D gene: -
CDR3 DNA: TGTGCCAGCAGCTTTACAGGGAACACAGATACGCAGTATTTT
CDR3 protein: CASSFTGNTDTQYF

V gene: TRBV7-9
J gene: TRBJ1-4
clone size: -
CDR3 length: 16
D gene: -
CDR3 DNA: TGTGCCAGCAGCTTATTCGGGGGGCCTTCTAATGAAAAACTGTTTTTT
CDR3 protein: CASSLFGGPSNEKLFF

V gene: TRBV6-5
J gene: TRBJ1-6
clone size: -
CDR3 length: 13
D gene: TRBD1
CDR3 DNA: TGTGCCAGCAGAAGGGACAGCGATTCACCCCTCCACTTT
CDR3 protein: CASRRDSDSPLHF

V gene: TRBV7-9
J gene: TRBJ2-6
clone size: -
CDR3 length: 15
D gene: TRBD1
CDR3 DNA: TGTGCACAATACAGGGGGGACTCTGGGGCCAACGTCCTGACTTTC
CDR3 protein: CAQYRGDSGANVLTF

V gene: TRBV30
J gene: TRBJ2-7
clone size: -
CDR3 length: 15
D gene: -
CDR3 DNA: TGTGCCTGGAGTGTACTCTTGAGGGAAGCGAGAGAGCAGTACTTC
CDR3 protein: CAWSVLLREAREQYF

V gene: TRBV7-2
J gene: TRBJ2-2
clone size: medium-sized
CDR3 length: 15
D gene: -
CDR3 DNA: TGTGCCAGCAGCTTAAAGGCAGGGCACGCTGGGGAGCTGTTTTTT
CDR3 protein: CASSLKAGHAGELFF

V gene: TRBV4-1
J gene: TRBJ2-1
clone size: -
CDR3 length: 13
D gene: -
CDR3 DNA: TGCGCCAGCAGCCAAGCTTGGGGCTATGAGCAGTTCTTC
CDR3 protein: CASSQAWGYEQFF

V gene: TRBV2
J gene: TRBJ1-2
clone size: -
CDR3 length: 15
D gene: -
CDR3 DNA: TGTGCCAGCAGTGAAGGCAGGGCCTCTAACTATGGCTACACCTTC
CDR3 protein: CASSEGRASNYGYTF